What follows is one TCR beta chain and its context. This record comes from a study of blood T cell repertoires in COVID-19. The table came from immunoSEQ multiplex PCR; TCRdb's copy has only in-frame clones and leaves some out. The sample has under 40,000 clones; 70% to 90% are singletons. This CDR3 has 16 residues. After removal of 2 bases from V and 3 bases from J, the junction contained 4 bases not matched to a gene. In germline, CDR1 is SGHTA, CDR2 FQGNSA. The chain links TRBV7-2 to TRBJ1-4, with 9 positions matching TRBD1. Sequenced input: peripheral blood. The sequence was obtained from a man between 65 and 80 years old with active COVID-19. The CDR3 nucleotides are TGTGCCAGCAGCTTAAACAGGGGGCGAGCTAATGAAAAACTGTTTTTT. This sequence encodes CASSLNRGRANEKLFF.